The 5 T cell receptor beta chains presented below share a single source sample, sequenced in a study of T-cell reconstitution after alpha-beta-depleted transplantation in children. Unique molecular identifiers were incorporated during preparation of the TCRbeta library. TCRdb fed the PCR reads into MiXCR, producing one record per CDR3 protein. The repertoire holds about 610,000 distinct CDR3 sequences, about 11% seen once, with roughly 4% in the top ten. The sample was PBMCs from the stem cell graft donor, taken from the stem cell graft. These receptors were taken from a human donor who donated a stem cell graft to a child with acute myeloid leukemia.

CDR3 amino acids: CSVDLPEYRWDSLNEQFF. The CDR3 DNA is TGCAGCGTTGATCTGCCGGAGTATCGTTGGGACAGCCTAAATGAGCAGTTCTTC. The rearrangement joins TRBV29-1 to TRBJ2-1; 7 bases map to TRBD1. This CDR3 region has 18 residues. Germline values: CDR1 SQVTM, CDR2 ANQGSEA. The V gene end was trimmed by 3 bases and the J gene end by 7 bases; junction bases not matched to a gene: 21.

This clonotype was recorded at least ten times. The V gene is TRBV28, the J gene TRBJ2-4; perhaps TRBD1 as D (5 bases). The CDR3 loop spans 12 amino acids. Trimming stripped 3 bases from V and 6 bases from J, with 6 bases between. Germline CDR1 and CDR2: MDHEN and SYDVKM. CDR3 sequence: CASSFRGNIQYF. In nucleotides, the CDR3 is TGTGCCAGCAGTTTTAGGGGAAACATTCAGTACTTC.

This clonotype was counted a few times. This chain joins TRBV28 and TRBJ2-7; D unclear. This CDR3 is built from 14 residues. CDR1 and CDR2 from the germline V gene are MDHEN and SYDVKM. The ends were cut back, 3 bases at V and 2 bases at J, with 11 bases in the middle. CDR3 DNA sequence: TGTGCCAGCAGTTTCCCCCGATCCGCCTACGAGCAGTACTTC. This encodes CASSFPRSAYEQYF.

CDR3 residues: CASSILADTQYF. DNA of the CDR3: TGTGCCAGCAGCATCTTAGCAGATACGCAGTATTTT. The chain has TRBV9 and TRBJ2-3; D is unresolved. V lost 4 bases and J 4 bases, leaving 7 bases between the germline ends. Germline values: CDR1 SGDLS, CDR2 YYNGEE. The CDR3 length is 12 residues.

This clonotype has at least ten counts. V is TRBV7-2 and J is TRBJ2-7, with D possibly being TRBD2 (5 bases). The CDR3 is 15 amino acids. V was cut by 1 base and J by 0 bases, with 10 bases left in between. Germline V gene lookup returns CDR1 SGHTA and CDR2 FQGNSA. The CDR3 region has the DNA TGTGCCAGCAGCTTAGGCCTAGCCGCCTCCTACGAGCAGTACTTC. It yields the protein CASSLGLAASYEQYF.